The rows below give T cell receptor beta chains drawn from one sample of a study of graft-versus-host responses after intestinal transplantation. Some clones are missing from TCRdb's copy, which holds only in-frame ones; the method was immunoSEQ multiplex PCR. The data contain tens of thousands of clones, approximately 95% of them singletons. These receptors' targets are unknown. The material was unstimulated CD8+ T cells sorted from spleen or lymph node cells, obtained before transplant. The receptors shown here come from a human donor who was the organ donor for an intestinal transplant. CDR3s include the opening cysteine and the closing phenylalanine or tryptophan. D genes are given only for firm matches. Some rows mark clone size as missing; the rest say once, few, many or name a class of expanded clone.

length: 15; J: TRBJ2-7; D: .; V: TRBV27; size: .; DNA: TGTGCCAGCAGTTTCCGACGAGGGAACTCCTACGAGCAGTACTTC; CDR3: CASSFRRGNSYEQYF
length: 15; J: TRBJ2-7; D: .; V: TRBV27; size: .; DNA: TGTGCCAGCAGTTTATCGGCAGGGGTTCCCTACGAGCAGTACTTC; CDR3: CASSLSAGVPYEQYF
length: 16; J: TRBJ2-1; D: .; V: TRBV5-6; size: .; DNA: TGTGCCAGCAGCCCCGGACACTTCAGCTCCCACAATGAGCAGTTCTTC; CDR3: CASSPGHFSSHNEQFF
length: 13; J: TRBJ1-1; D: .; V: TRBV9; size: few; DNA: TGTGCCAGCAGCGGGTACCAGGGGACTGAAGCTTTCTTT; CDR3: CASSGYQGTEAFF
length: 16; J: TRBJ1-4; D: .; V: TRBV27; size: .; DNA: TGTGCCAGCAGTATCTCCCAAGGGGATTCCGTTGAAAAACTGTTTTTT; CDR3: CASSISQGDSVEKLFF
length: 19; J: TRBJ2-7; D: TRBD2; V: TRBV7-6; size: .; DNA: TGTGCCAGCAGCTTAGCGAGGTTGACTAGCGGGTCATCGTCCTACGAGCAGTACTTC; CDR3: CASSLARLTSGSSSYEQYF
length: 15; J: TRBJ2-7; D: TRBD2; V: TRBV13; size: .; DNA: TGTGCCAGCAGCGAACCTGCTAGCGGGGGATACGAGCAGTACTTC; CDR3: CASSEPASGGYEQYF
length: 15; J: TRBJ1-1; D: .; V: TRBV7-6; size: .; DNA: TGTGCCAGCAGCCTAGAACCAACAGGCTACACTGAAGCTTTCTTT; CDR3: CASSLEPTGYTEAFF
length: 15; J: TRBJ2-3; D: .; V: TRBV5-6; size: once; DNA: TGTGCCAGCAGTTGGGAGTTCGGGGCCCCAGATACGCAGTATTTT; CDR3: CASSWEFGAPDTQYF
length: 16; J: TRBJ2-7; D: TRBD1; V: TRBV28; size: .; DNA: TGTGCCAGCAGCCGAACCGGGACAGGGCCAGTGTTCGAGCAGTACTTC; CDR3: CASSRTGTGPVFEQYF
length: 15; J: TRBJ2-7; D: .; V: TRBV7-9; size: once; DNA: TGTGCCAGCAGCTCGAATACCAGAAATTCCTACGAGCAGTACTTC; CDR3: CASSSNTRNSYEQYF
length: 15; J: TRBJ1-2; D: TRBD1; V: TRBV5-5; size: .; DNA: TGTGCCAGCAGCCAGGGACAGGGGGGAAACTATGGCTACACCTTC; CDR3: CASSQGQGGNYGYTF
length: 14; J: TRBJ1-5; D: .; V: TRBV4-3; size: .; DNA: TGCGCCAGCAGCCAAGGGGAGGGCAATCAGCCCCAGCATTTT; CDR3: CASSQGEGNQPQHF
length: 15; J: TRBJ2-3; D: TRBD2; V: TRBV4-1; size: .; DNA: TGCGCCAGCAGCCACCCTAGCGGGGGGGCAGATACGCAGTATTTT; CDR3: CASSHPSGGADTQYF
length: 19; J: TRBJ1-1; D: .; V: TRBV28; size: .; DNA: TGTGCCAGCAGTTTACGCCAAGTGGGGGGGGGTTACATGAACACTGAAGCTTTCTTT; CDR3: CASSLRQVGGGYMNTEAFF
length: 14; J: TRBJ1-4; D: .; V: TRBV7-9; size: .; DNA: TGTGCCAGCAGCTTAAGTAGGGAAGGGGAAAAACTGTTTTTT; CDR3: CASSLSREGEKLFF
length: 13; J: TRBJ1-4; D: .; V: TRBV6-7; size: few; DNA: TGTGCCAGCAGTTACTCGATTGAGGAAGAACTGTTTTTT; CDR3: CASSYSIEEELFF